This TCR beta chain is from a study of spatial heterogeneity in lung cancer. Whole-study context: Across the raw uncorrected reads, a unique TCR and UMI combination was observed, on average, more than ten times.

MiXCR, run by TCRdb on the 5' RACE reads, gives a single entry per CDR3 protein. This sample has about 38,000 distinct CDR3 sequences, with 6.5% to 9.5% found just once. The time point was: blood at routine non-recurrence follow-up after resection. Whole RNA, which was extracted from tumor, nontumor lung tissue or frozen PBMC, was sequenced without any cell sorting. This clonotype was detected ten times or more. Germline V gene lookup returns CDR1 SGDLS and CDR2 YYNGEE. V lost 7 bases, J lost 2 bases, and 9 bases lay in between. The CDR3 contains 13 residues. This sequence joins TRBV9 and TRBJ2-2, with D unresolved. This receptor was obtained from a male donor with early-stage non-small cell lung cancer. The sequencing here drew on PBMCs, taken at follow-up. The CDR3 loop reads CASSRLNTGELFF. The CDR3 DNA is TGTGCCAGCTCCCGACTTAACACCGGGGAGCTGTTTTTT.